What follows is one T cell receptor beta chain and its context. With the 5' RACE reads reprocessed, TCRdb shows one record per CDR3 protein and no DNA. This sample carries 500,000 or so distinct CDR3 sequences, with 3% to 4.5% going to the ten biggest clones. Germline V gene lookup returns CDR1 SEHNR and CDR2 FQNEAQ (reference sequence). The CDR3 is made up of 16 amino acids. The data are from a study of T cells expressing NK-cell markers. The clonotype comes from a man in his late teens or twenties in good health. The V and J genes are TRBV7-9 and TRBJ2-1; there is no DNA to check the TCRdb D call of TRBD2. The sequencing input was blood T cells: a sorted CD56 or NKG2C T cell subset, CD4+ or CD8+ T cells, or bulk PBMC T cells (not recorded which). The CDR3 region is CASSHQRLAGAQGQFF. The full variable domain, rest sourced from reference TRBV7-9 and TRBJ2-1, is DTGVSQNPRHKITKRGQNVTFRCDPISEHNRLYWYRQTLGQGPEFLTYFQNEAQLEKSRLLSDRFSAERPKGSFSTLEIQRTEQGDSAMYLCASSHQRLAGAQGQFFGPGTRLTVL.